These 12 T cell receptor beta chains were sequenced from one sample in a study of OX40 agonist ivuxolimab in advanced cancers. Repertoires were generated with immunoSEQ multiplex PCR, while TCRdb's copy carries only in-frame clones and drops some. This sample has under 150,000 clones, with 75% to 90% found just once. This specimen was CD4+ or CD8+ T cells sorted from blood, taken in a trial of the OX40 agonist ivuxolimab. The receptors derive from an adult with an advanced solid tumor such as melanoma, head and neck, liver or kidney cancer.

The chain employs TRBV18 and TRBJ1-1; possibly TRBD1 for D (5 bases). CDR1 and CDR2 (germline): KGHSH, LQKENI. V lost 1 base to trimming and J lost 2 bases, with 14 bases between them. The CDR3 contains 16 residues. CDR3 residues: CASSPQGTGGNTEAFF. The CDR3 DNA is TGTGCCAGCTCACCACAGGGTACGGGGGGAAACACTGAAGCTTTCTTT.

The chain couples TRBV12-5 to TRBJ1-3; TRBD1 might be the D (5 bases). Per germline, CDR1 LGHNT and CDR2 FRNRAP. Trimming removed 6 bases from V and 3 bases from J, with 9 bases in between. This CDR3 is built from 13 residues. Here the CDR3 DNA reads TGTGCTAGTGGACAGGTTGGTGGAAACACCATATATTTT. This translates into CASGQVGGNTIYF.

The chain joins TRBV18 to TRBJ2-2, with unresolved D. V lost 3 bases and J 4 bases, leaving 6 bases between the germline ends. From germline, CDR1 is KGHSH and CDR2 LQKENI. The CDR3 is 13 residues long. The DNA of the CDR3 is TGTGCCAGCTCACCGACTTTCACCGGGGAGCTGTTTTTT. It yields the protein CASSPTFTGELFF.

This chain uses TRBV19 with TRBJ1-5; 7 bases align to TRBD1. There are 14 residues in the CDR3. In germline, CDR1 is LNHDA, CDR2 SQIVND (reference sequence). The V gene end was trimmed by 5 bases and the J gene end by 6 bases; junction bases not matched to a gene: 7. The CDR3 nucleotides are TGTGCCAGTAGTCCTCAGGGGGGGGCTCAGCCCCAGCATTTT. Its translation: CASSPQGGAQPQHF.

The CDR3 DNA follows: TGTGCCAGCACCGCCCCACGGGGGCGCGGGATTAATTCACCCCTCCACTTT. This translates into CASTAPRGRGINSPLHF. V usage is TRBV27 and J usage is TRBJ1-6; possibly TRBD1 for D (6 bases). Germline CDR1 is MNHEY and CDR2 is SMNVEV (reference sequence). The CDR3 spans 17 residues. V dropped 7 bases and J dropped 6 bases, with 22 bases sitting between them.

V gene TRBV19 combines with J gene TRBJ1-6; D gene ambiguous. V was cut by 7 bases and J by 0 bases, with 10 bases left in between. Looked up from germline, CDR1 is LNHDA and CDR2 is SQIVND (reference sequence). This CDR3 region has 15 residues. The CDR3 bases are TGTGCCAGTAAGGCTGCGAGCTCCTATAATTCACCCCTCCACTTT. It codes for CASKAASSYNSPLHF.

This clone was picked up one time. V is TRBV6-1 and J is TRBJ2-2, with D unclear. Trimming left V 8 bases short and J 2 bases short, with 9 bases between. Germline V gene sequence: CDR1 MNHNS, CDR2 SASEGT. CDR3 size: 13 residues. CDR3 residues: CASHAGNTGELFF. CDR3 in DNA: TGTGCCAGCCACGCAGGCAACACCGGGGAGCTGTTTTTT.

The chain recombines TRBV9 with TRBJ2-3; no firm D call. V lost 2 bases and J 2 bases, leaving 15 bases between the germline ends. Per the germline V gene, CDR1 is SGDLS and CDR2 is YYNGEE. The CDR3 has 16 residues. CDR3 residues: CASSVGRYDSTDTQYF. Written as DNA, the CDR3 is TGTGCCAGCAGCGTCGGCCGGTACGATTCCACAGATACGCAGTATTTT.

This chain links TRBV6-1 with TRBJ2-3; 11 nucleotides agree with TRBD1. This CDR3 contains 15 residues. The germline V gene has CDR1 MNHNS and CDR2 SASEGT. The V gene end was trimmed by 6 bases and the J gene end by 5 bases; junction bases not matched to a gene: 7. CDR3 nucleotide sequence: TGTGCCAGCAGGACCGGGACAGGGGGTGAAGATACGCAGTATTTT. This translates into CASRTGTGGEDTQYF.

This rearrangement joins TRBV21-1 to TRBJ1-6; no DNA check was done on the table's D call, TRBD1. TRBV21-1 is marked as a pseudogene. This CDR3 region has 17 residues. The CDR3 DNA reads TGTGCCAGCAGCAAAGCGCTACAGGGGGAAGAGAATTCACCCCTCCACTTT. Translation gives CASSKALQGEENSPLHF.

This chain connects TRBV2 to TRBJ1-5; TRBD1 is a possible D gene (5 bases). The CDR3 sequence is 14 residues long. V lost 3 bases, J lost 2 bases, and 8 bases lay in between. Germline V lookup: CDR1 SNHLY, CDR2 FYNNEI. The CDR3 nucleotides are TGTGCCAGCAGTGACAGGGAAGGCAATCAGCCCCAGCATTTT. This gives the protein CASSDREGNQPQHF.

Details on this clone: Other nucleotide sequences in the sample specify the same CDR3. The CDR3, as DNA: TGTGCCAGCAGCTTAGCAGGCGCCTACGAGCAGTACTTC. Protein product: CASSLAGAYEQYF. J is TRBJ2-7 and V is TRBV7-2; no reliable D call. Trimming took 0 bases from V and 2 from J, leaving 5 bases between them. The CDR3 runs to 13 residues. The germline gives CDR1 SGHTA, CDR2 FQGNSA.